This T cell receptor beta chain stems from a study of regulatory T cells in long-lasting Graves disease. General study findings and limits: TCR diversity was lower in persistent Graves' patients (versus newly diagnosed ones).

This clonotype has at least ten counts. Antigen specificity is unknown. Time point defined: newly diagnosed GD, antithyroid drugs for less than 3 months. PBMC RNA served as the TCR library source. Investigators prepared the TCR beta libraries by applying iRepertoire HTBI primers and Arm-PCR of CDR3 regions. A single record per CDR3 protein comes from TCRdb applying MiXCR to the multiplex PCR reads. The sample lists some 500,000 distinct CDR3 sequences; roughly 13% were seen once. This same sample was also part of a study on T cells in Graves' hyperthyroidism and ophthalmopathy. That source adds: Graves' hyperthyroidism was deemed stable given no ophthalmopathy progression within 18 months.

Source: peripheral blood mononuclear cells (PBMCs), taken at new diagnosis, from a patient treated with antithyroid drugs. The receptor was isolated from a man younger than 45 with Graves disease.

The CDR3 reads CSAEKTTVNTEAFF. CDR3 nucleotide sequence: TGCAGCGCTGAGAAGACGACGGTGAACACTGAAGCTTTCTTT. The gene calls are TRBV29-1 and TRBJ1-1; D is undetermined. V was cut by 7 bases and J by 0 bases, with 15 bases left in between. Germline V gene lookup returns CDR1 SQVTM and CDR2 ANQGSEA. The CDR3 runs 14 residues.